The clone carrying this TCR beta chain was seen ten or more times. What it binds is unknown. The data are from a study of T cells in Graves' hyperthyroidism and ophthalmopathy. Patients were excluded for uncontrolled infection, other autoimmune disease, pregnancy or lactation. Notes on the study in general: It was a median about seven months before onset that the model predicted ophthalmopathy. A 13 V-J signature model discriminated ophthalmopathy versus stable hyperthyroidism. Peripheral blood also featured most of the thyroid clonotypes expanded above 0.001.

The CDR3 loop spans 13 amino acids. CDR1 and CDR2 from the germline V gene are DFQATT and SNEGSKA (reference sequence). V lost 4 bases and J lost 3, with 13 bases in between. RNA transcripts yielded amplified TCR beta CDR3 regions. The primer set for the first-round RT-PCR of the TCR CDR3 was HTBI. TCRdb itself ran the multiplex PCR reads through MiXCR, one entry per CDR3 protein. The sample includes some 700,000 distinct CDR3 sequences, around 16% of them seen just once. V and J are TRBV20-1 and TRBJ2-7; D gene ambiguous. The sequenced material came from blood. The source of this sequence is a man between 45 and 60 years old with Graves' hyperthyroidism. CDR3 protein: CSAKPDVNYEQYF. DNA of the CDR3: TGCAGTGCTAAACCGGACGTTAACTACGAGCAGTACTTC.